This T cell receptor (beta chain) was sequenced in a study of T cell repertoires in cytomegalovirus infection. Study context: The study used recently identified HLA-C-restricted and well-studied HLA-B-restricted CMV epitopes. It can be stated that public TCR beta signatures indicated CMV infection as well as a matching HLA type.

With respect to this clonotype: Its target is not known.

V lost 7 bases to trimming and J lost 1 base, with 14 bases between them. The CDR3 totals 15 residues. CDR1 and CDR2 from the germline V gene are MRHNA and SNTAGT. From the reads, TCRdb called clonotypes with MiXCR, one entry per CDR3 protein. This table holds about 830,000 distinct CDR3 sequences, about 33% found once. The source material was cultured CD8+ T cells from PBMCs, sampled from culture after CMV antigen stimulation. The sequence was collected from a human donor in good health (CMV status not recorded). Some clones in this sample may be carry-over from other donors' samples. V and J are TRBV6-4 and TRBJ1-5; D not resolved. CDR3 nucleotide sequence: TGTGCCAGCAAACCCGAGGGTGACAGCAATCAGCCCCAGCATTTT. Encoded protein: CASKPEGDSNQPQHF.